The clone carrying this T cell receptor beta chain is a singleton in its sample. The antigen is unknown. Possible read error: a much larger clone is one base away. This CDR3 spans 15 amino acids. Total RNA amounting to roughly 450 ng was the source from which TCR beta cDNA was made with a constant-region primer. Slightly modified ARM-PCR, run as three nested multiplex PCR rounds, produced the TCR beta libraries. PCR rounds one and two used TRBV1-TRBV30 forward primers with a C-beta reverse primer for around 10 cycles each. TCRdb reprocessed the multiplex PCR reads via MiXCR and lists one record per CDR3 protein. Among fewer than 350,000 distinct CDR3 sequences listed, roughly 60% were seen once. Unsorted whole blood served as the source of blood RNA, and germline DNA was extracted as well. This sample is part of a study of tumor-infiltrating lymphocytes in primary liver carcinoma. Overall study results and limits: Whereas tumor region pairs overlapped more, tumor-adjacent and tumor-blood pairs overlapped less.

The clonotype originates from a man aged 40-50 years with primary liver carcinoma and hepatitis B virus infection. The sequenced sample consisted of peripheral blood. V gene TRBV12-3 or TRBV12-4 combines with J gene TRBJ1-5, with a tentative D call TRBD1 (5 bases). The CDR3 DNA reads TGTGCCAGCAGGCCGGGAGGGACTGGCAATCAGCCCCAGCGTTTT. Its translation: CASRPGGTGNQPQRF.